Following are 8 T cell receptor beta chains from one sample sequenced in a study of siplizumab effects on memory and regulatory T cells (dated by TCRdb to about 2019). Libraries were prepared through the immunoSEQ multiplex PCR assay. The source is immuneACCESS, and TCRdb retained only in-frame sequences with V and J called. Part of the clones is not carried over; for the studies checked, unresolved V genes explain less than half of this, and the remainder is unexplained. Present in this sample are over 90,000 clones, around nine tenths of which were seen just once. The ten largest clonotypes hold 0.85% to 1.2% of the sample. Specimen: CD4+ T cells sorted from blood. The receptors derive from a human donor in good health.

The chain couples TRBV4-1 to TRBJ1-2, with D maybe TRBD1 (5 bases). V dropped 1 base and J dropped 1 base, with 19 bases sitting between them. The CDR3 consists of 18 residues. Looked up from germline, CDR1 is MGHRA and CDR2 is YSYEKL. CDR3 nucleotide sequence: TGCGCCAGCAGCCAAGGGGGGAAACAGGAGATCTTTAACTATGGCTACACCTTC. Its protein is CASSQGGKQEIFNYGYTF.

This chain uses TRBV27 with TRBJ1-2, with D possibly TRBD1 on 6 matching bases. This CDR3 region has 14 residues. Germline CDR1 and CDR2: MNHEY and SMNVEV (reference sequence). V gave up 5 bases and J gave up 7 bases, with 17 bases separating them. CDR3 amino acids: CASSPTQGRGGYTF. The CDR3 nucleotides are TGTGCCAGCAGTCCAACTCAGGGGAGAGGTGGCTACACCTTC.

The CDR3 DNA sequence: TGTGCCAGCAGCCTCCGCGGTGGGGGGGTTGAGCAGTTCTTC. It yields the protein CASSLRGGGVEQFF. The chain uses TRBV11-2 and TRBJ2-1; the match to TRBD2 covers 7 bases. CDR3 size: 14 residues. V was pared by 5 bases and J by 9 bases, with 10 bases of the junction left unmatched. Per germline, CDR1 SGHAT and CDR2 FQNNGV.

This clone came up once. This chain links TRBV5-4 with TRBJ2-6, with D perhaps being TRBD1 or TRBD2 (5 bases each). CDR1 and CDR2 from the germline V gene are SGHNT and YYREEE (reference sequence). Trimming left V 3 bases short and J 0 bases short, with 13 bases between. The length of the CDR3 is 17 residues. The CDR3 nucleotides read TGTGCCAGCAGCTCCGACAGCCGGGGCTCTGGGGCCAACGTCCTGACTTTC. This translates into CASSSDSRGSGANVLTF.

V is TRBV7-3 and J is TRBJ1-1; 9 bases are shared with TRBD1. The CDR3 is 17 residues long. Germline loops: CDR1 SGHTA, CDR2 FQGTGA. After removal of 2 bases from V and 1 base from J, the junction contained 8 bases not matched to a gene. This chain's CDR3 is CASSLGGQGLRNTEAFF. CDR3 DNA: TGTGCCAGCAGCTTAGGAGGACAGGGGCTGAGGAACACTGAAGCTTTCTTT.

The rearrangement joins TRBV19 to TRBJ2-3; 9 bases align to TRBD2. Germline V gene data show CDR1 as LNHDA and CDR2 as SQIVND (reference sequence). Trimming removed 3 bases from V and 1 base from J; junction bases left unmatched: 5. CDR3 length: 16 amino acids. The CDR3 sequence is CASSIRGGRGTDTQYF. The CDR3 DNA sequence: TGTGCCAGTAGTATTCGTGGCGGGAGGGGCACAGATACGCAGTATTTT.

CDR3 residues: CASSIQGDGELFF. CDR3 nucleotide sequence: TGTGCCAGCAGCATACAGGGGGACGGGGAGCTGTTTTTT. The genes are TRBV11-3 and TRBJ2-2; TRBD1 aligns across 8 bases. This CDR3 comprises 13 residues. Losses at the gene ends were 5 bases for V and 7 bases for J; bases not matched to a gene: 3. The germline gives CDR1 SGHNT, CDR2 YENEEA.

The genes are TRBV7-9 and TRBJ2-7; D assignment may be TRBD1 or TRBD2 (5 bases each). Germline V gene lookup returns CDR1 SEHNR and CDR2 FQNEAQ (reference sequence). The V end lost 1 base, the J end lost 6 bases, and 19 bases lay between the germline ends. The CDR3 is 16 residues long. CDR3 in amino acids: CASSLGTGTGIGEQYF. DNA for the CDR3: TGTGCCAGCAGCTTAGGGACCGGGACGGGTATCGGCGAGCAGTACTTC.